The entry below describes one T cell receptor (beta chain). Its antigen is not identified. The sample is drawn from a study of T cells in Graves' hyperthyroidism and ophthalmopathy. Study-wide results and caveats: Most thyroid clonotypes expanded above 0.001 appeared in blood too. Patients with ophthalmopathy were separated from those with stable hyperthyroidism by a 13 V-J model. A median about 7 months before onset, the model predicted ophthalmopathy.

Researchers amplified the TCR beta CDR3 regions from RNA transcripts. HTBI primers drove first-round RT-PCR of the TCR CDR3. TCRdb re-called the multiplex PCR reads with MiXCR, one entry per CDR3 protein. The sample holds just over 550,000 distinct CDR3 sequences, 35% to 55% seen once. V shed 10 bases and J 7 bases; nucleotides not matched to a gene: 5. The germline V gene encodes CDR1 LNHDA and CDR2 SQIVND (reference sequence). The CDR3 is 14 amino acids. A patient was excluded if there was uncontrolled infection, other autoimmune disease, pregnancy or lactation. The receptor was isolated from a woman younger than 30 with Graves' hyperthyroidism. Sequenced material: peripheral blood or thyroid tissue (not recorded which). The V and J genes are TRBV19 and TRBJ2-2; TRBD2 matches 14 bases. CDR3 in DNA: TGTGCCACAAGACTAGCGGGAGGGATCGGGGAGCTGTTTTTT. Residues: CATRLAGGIGELFF.